The T cell receptor (beta chain) under discussion was sequenced for a study of blood T cell repertoires in COVID-19. Looking at the study overall: COVID-19 samples collected from the United States, Italy and Spain covered acute and convalescent phases. PBMCs, B-cell-depleted T cells, or T cells provided the cDNA or gDNA that made up the material.

The germline V gene encodes CDR1 MNHEY and CDR2 SMNVEV (reference sequence). V dropped 8 bases and J dropped 0 bases, with 11 bases sitting between them. CDR3 length: 14 amino acids. The assay was immunoSEQ multiplex PCR, and TCRdb's table has in-frame clones only and misses some. The table includes about 270,000 clones, roughly nine tenths detected once. The source of this sequence is a middle-aged man with active or convalescent COVID-19. The gene calls are TRBV27 and TRBJ1-5; tentative D call: TRBD1 (6 bases). The sequenced sample was peripheral blood. CDR3 region: CASGTLNSNQPQHF. CDR3 DNA sequence: TGTGCCAGCGGGACACTTAATAGCAATCAGCCCCAGCATTTT.